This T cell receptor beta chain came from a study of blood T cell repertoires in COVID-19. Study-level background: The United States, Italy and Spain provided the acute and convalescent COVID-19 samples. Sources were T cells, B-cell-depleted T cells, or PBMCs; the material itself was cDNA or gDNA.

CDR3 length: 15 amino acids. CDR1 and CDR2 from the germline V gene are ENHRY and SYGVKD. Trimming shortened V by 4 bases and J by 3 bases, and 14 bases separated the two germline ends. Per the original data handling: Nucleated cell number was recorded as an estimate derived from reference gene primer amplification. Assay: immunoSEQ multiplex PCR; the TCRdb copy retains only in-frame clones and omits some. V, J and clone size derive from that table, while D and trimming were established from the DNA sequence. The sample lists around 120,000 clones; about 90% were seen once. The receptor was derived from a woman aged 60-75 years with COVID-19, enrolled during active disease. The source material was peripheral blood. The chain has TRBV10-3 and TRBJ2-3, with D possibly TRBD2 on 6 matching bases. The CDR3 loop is CAISGDSVGTDTQYF. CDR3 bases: TGTGCCATCAGTGGGGACTCCGTGGGAACAGATACGCAGTATTTT.